The rows below give T cell receptor beta chains drawn from one sample of a study of blood T cell repertoires in COVID-19. The table came from immunoSEQ multiplex PCR; TCRdb's copy has only in-frame clones and leaves some out. The repertoire holds nearly 80,000 clones, with about four fifths as singletons. The sample consisted of peripheral blood. Source of these receptors: a man aged 50-59 years with acute or convalescent COVID-19. Both conserved end residues are part of each CDR3. Fields, in order: J gene, D gene, clone size, V gene, CDR3 DNA, CDR3 protein. A D gene is named only where the DNA matches it firmly. The size of a clone is reported for some rows only, either as once, few or many, or as a class for expanded clones.

j_call: TRBJ2-5
d_call: .
clone_size: .
v_call: TRBV19
cdr3_nt: TGTGCCAGTAGGTTCAGGGGTGGAGAGACCCAGTACTTC
cdr3_aa: CASRFRGGETQYF

j_call: TRBJ1-2
d_call: .
clone_size: .
v_call: TRBV27
cdr3_nt: TGTGCCAGCAGTCCCCGCCAGGGCCACTATGGCTACACCTTC
cdr3_aa: CASSPRQGHYGYTF

j_call: TRBJ1-3
d_call: .
clone_size: .
v_call: TRBV19
cdr3_nt: TGTGCCAGTAGAGGAGGACAGCAATTCAACTCTGGAAACACCATATATTTT
cdr3_aa: CASRGGQQFNSGNTIYF

j_call: TRBJ2-7
d_call: TRBD2
clone_size: few
v_call: TRBV5-4
cdr3_nt: TGTGCCAGCAGCTCTACTAGCGGGGGAAGGGAGCAGTACTTC
cdr3_aa: CASSSTSGGREQYF

j_call: TRBJ1-1
d_call: .
clone_size: .
v_call: TRBV5-8
cdr3_nt: TGTGCCAGCAGCTTGGCCGTGAACACTGAAGCTTTCTTT
cdr3_aa: CASSLAVNTEAFF

j_call: TRBJ2-1
d_call: .
clone_size: .
v_call: TRBV7-9
cdr3_nt: TGTGCCAGCACCGTGCTTTTAGGTAGCCAAAATGAGCAGTTCTTC
cdr3_aa: CASTVLLGSQNEQFF

j_call: TRBJ2-7
d_call: .
clone_size: .
v_call: TRBV7-6
cdr3_nt: TGTGCCAGCAGCTTCAGGGGGGCCCGTGCGGGACTCTACGAGCAGTACTTC
cdr3_aa: CASSFRGARAGLYEQYF

j_call: TRBJ2-2
d_call: .
clone_size: .
v_call: TRBV5-1
cdr3_nt: TGCGCCAGCAGCTTGCAGGTCGGGAGAGGAACCGGGGAGCTGTTTTTT
cdr3_aa: CASSLQVGRGTGELFF

j_call: TRBJ2-1
d_call: .
clone_size: .
v_call: TRBV19
cdr3_nt: TGTGCCAGTAGTATAGTTAGCGGTAATGAGCAGTTCTTC
cdr3_aa: CASSIVSGNEQFF

j_call: TRBJ2-2
d_call: TRBD2
clone_size: .
v_call: TRBV12-5
cdr3_nt: TGTGCTAGTGGTCCCCCATTTTTTAGCGGGAAATCACAGAACACCGGGGAGCTGTTTTTT
cdr3_aa: CASGPPFFSGKSQNTGELFF

j_call: TRBJ1-2
d_call: .
clone_size: few
v_call: TRBV5-1
cdr3_nt: TGCGCCAGCAGCCCGGACAGTTATAACTATGGCTACACCTTC
cdr3_aa: CASSPDSYNYGYTF

j_call: TRBJ2-7
d_call: TRBD1
clone_size: .
v_call: TRBV28
cdr3_nt: TGTGCCAGCAGTTCGGGACAGGGGCGCAAGGAGTTCCCCTACGAGCAGTACTTC
cdr3_aa: CASSSGQGRKEFPYEQYF

j_call: TRBJ2-2
d_call: TRBD2
clone_size: .
v_call: TRBV9
cdr3_nt: TGTGCCAGCAGCGTGAGCTCGCGGGGGGCGAACACCGGGGAGCTGTTTTTT
cdr3_aa: CASSVSSRGANTGELFF

j_call: TRBJ2-4
d_call: .
clone_size: .
v_call: TRBV30
cdr3_nt: TGTGCCTGGAGTGTCACGGGGGACATTCAGTACTTC
cdr3_aa: CAWSVTGDIQYF